The sequence of this T cell receptor beta chain was determined in a study of blood T cell dynamics during melanoma immunotherapy. The protocol was immunoSEQ multiplex PCR, while the TCRdb copy is restricted to in-frame clones and leaves out a portion. The sample carries about 6,000 clones, 80% recorded once. The CDR3 totals 12 residues. Looked up from germline, CDR1 is MDHEN and CDR2 is SYDVKM. Trimming stripped 5 bases from V and 7 bases from J, with 11 bases between. Sample time point: week 3, after first cycle of checkpoint inhibitor. This receptor was obtained from a human donor with melanoma. The gene calls are TRBV28 and TRBJ1-2; unclear D gene. This sample comprised blood, obtained from a patient treated with checkpoint blockade. Here the CDR3 reads CASSERVTGYTF. The CDR3 nucleotides are TGTGCCAGCAGTGAAAGAGTGACTGGCTACACCTTC.